This T cell receptor (beta chain) was profiled in a study of T cell changes during pregnancy in multiple sclerosis. This CDR3 spans 15 amino acids. The V segment lost 8 bases and the J segment 6 bases; nucleotides outside the gene matches: 10. Germline CDR1 reads MNHEY; CDR2 reads SVGAGI. Clones were sequenced by immunoSEQ multiplex PCR, and TCRdb holds only the in-frame ones, with some missing. The sample records some 48,000 clones, 85% to 90% being singletons. The specimen comprised CD8+ T cells from peripheral blood mononuclear cells, sampled in the second trimester of pregnancy. The V call is TRBV6-5, the J call TRBJ2-1; 10 bases are shared with TRBD2. This sequence originates from a female donor with multiple sclerosis, enrolled in a pregnancy study. As DNA, the CDR3 is TGTGCCAGCCAAGCGGGAGGGCCGATTGCCAATGAGCAGTTCTTC. This translates into CASQAGGPIANEQFF.